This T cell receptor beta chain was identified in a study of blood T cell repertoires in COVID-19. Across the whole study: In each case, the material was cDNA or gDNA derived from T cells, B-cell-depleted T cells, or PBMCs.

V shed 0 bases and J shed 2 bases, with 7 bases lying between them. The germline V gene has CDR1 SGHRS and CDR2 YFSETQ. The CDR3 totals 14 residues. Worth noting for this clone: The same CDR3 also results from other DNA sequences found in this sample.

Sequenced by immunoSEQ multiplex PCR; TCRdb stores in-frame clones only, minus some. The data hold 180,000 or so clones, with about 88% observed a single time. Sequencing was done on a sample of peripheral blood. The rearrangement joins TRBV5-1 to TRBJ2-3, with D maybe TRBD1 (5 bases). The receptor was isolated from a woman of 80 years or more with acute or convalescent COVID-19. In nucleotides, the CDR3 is TGCGCCAGCAGCTTGGGACAGTACACAGATACGCAGTATTTT. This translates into CASSLGQYTDTQYF.